Presented here are 28 T cell receptor beta chains from one specimen sequenced in a study of neoadjuvant anti-PD-1 for oral cavity cancer. Sequencing was performed with immunoSEQ multiplex PCR; in TCRdb, only in-frame clones are kept and a portion is missing. This sample has approximately 4,300 clones, with roughly 50% found just once. Source: tumor tissue, taken before nivolumab (anti-PD-1) treatment. The receptors come from a person aged 35-79 years with oral cavity squamous cell carcinoma.

V is TRBV6-1 and J is TRBJ2-1; tentative D call: TRBD1 (6 bases). Trimming shortened V by 3 bases and J by 9 bases, and 12 bases separated the two germline ends. Germline V gene lookup returns CDR1 MNHNS and CDR2 SASEGT. This CDR3 contains 13 residues. The chain's CDR3 is CASSDWGLGEQFF. The CDR3 DNA follows: TGTGCCAGCAGTGATTGGGGGCTTGGTGAGCAGTTCTTC.

The rearrangement uses TRBV19 and TRBJ1-2; D ambiguous. Trimming pared 6 bases from V and 6 bases from J, leaving 11 bases between. Germline V lookup: CDR1 LNHDA, CDR2 SQIVND (reference sequence). The CDR3 runs to 12 residues. Here the CDR3 DNA reads TGTGCCAGTAGGAGAGGACTCAATGGCTACACCTTC. Its translation: CASRRGLNGYTF. Based on the CDR3 plus reference TRBV19 and TRBJ1-2, the full variable domain is DGGITQSPKYLFRKEGQNVTLSCEQNLNHDAMYWYRQDPGQGLRLIYYSQIVNDFQKGDIAEGYSVSREKKESFPLTVTSAQKNPTAFYLCASRRGLNGYTFGSGTRLTVV.

J is TRBJ1-2 and V is TRBV4-2; D gene unclear. V was cut by 0 bases and J by 2 bases, with 16 bases left in between. In germline, CDR1 is LGHNA, CDR2 YNFKEQ. The CDR3 has 17 amino acids. This chain's CDR3 is CASSQDQAGASNYGYTF. In DNA, the CDR3 is TGTGCCAGCAGCCAAGATCAGGCCGGCGCATCCAACTATGGCTACACCTTC.

The chain couples TRBV6-1 to TRBJ2-2; maybe TRBD1 (5 bases). The germline V gene encodes CDR1 MNHNS and CDR2 SASEGT. Trimming took 7 bases from V and 2 from J, leaving 11 bases between them. This CDR3 region has 14 residues. Here the CDR3 reads CASNFRVNTGELFF. The CDR3, as DNA: TGTGCCAGCAATTTCAGGGTAAACACCGGGGAGCTGTTTTTT.

The chain joins TRBV4-1 to TRBJ1-1, with 8 bases lining up with TRBD1. Germline V gives CDR1 MGHRA, CDR2 YSYEKL. The V gene end was trimmed by 3 bases and the J gene end by 4 bases; junction bases not matched to a gene: 7. The CDR3 totals 15 residues. The CDR3 bases are TGCGCCAGCAGCCACGTACAGGGGGGAGGCACTGAAGCTTTCTTT. It codes for CASSHVQGGGTEAFF.

The CDR3, as DNA: TGTGCCAGCGAGGGATTGGGCACTGAAGCTTTCTTT. It specifies CASEGLGTEAFF. The chain links TRBV6-6 to TRBJ1-1, with D unclear. The germline CDR1 and CDR2 sequences are MNHNY and SVGAGI (reference sequence). This CDR3 contains 12 residues. The V end lost 8 bases, the J end lost 4 bases, and 11 bases lay between the germline ends.

The V gene is TRBV18, the J gene TRBJ1-1; D might be TRBD1 (5 bases). Trimming pared 0 bases from V and 4 bases from J, leaving 9 bases between. Germline loops: CDR1 KGHSH, CDR2 LQKENI. This CDR3 region has 14 residues. Here the CDR3 DNA reads TGTGCCAGCTCACCACCCCACGGGGGCACTGAAGCTTTCTTT. It encodes CASSPPHGGTEAFF.

This clone was counted between two and nine times. The rearrangement joins TRBV2 to TRBJ2-4; a weak D match, TRBD2 (6 bases). This CDR3 is built from 17 residues. From germline, CDR1 is SNHLY and CDR2 FYNNEI. Trimming left V 2 bases short and J 0 bases short, with 14 bases between. The CDR3 nucleotides are TGTGCCAGCAGTGAACGGGGGAGTCCCATAGCCAAAAACATTCAGTACTTC. Encoded protein: CASSERGSPIAKNIQYF.

This clone came up a few times. The chain is built from TRBV27 and TRBJ2-7, with 7 positions matching TRBD1. CDR1 is MNHEY and CDR2 is SMNVEV in the germline V gene (reference sequence). The CDR3 loop spans 14 amino acids. Trimming cost V 6 bases and J 2 bases; bases outside gene matches: 7. The CDR3 loop reads CASSNIGTAYEQYF. CDR3 bases: TGTGCCAGCAGCAACATTGGGACAGCCTACGAGCAGTACTTC.

The chain uses TRBV28 and TRBJ1-4; 8 bases line up with TRBD1. The CDR3 runs to 15 residues. The V gene's germline CDR1 is MDHEN and CDR2 SYDVKM. J gave up 5 bases and V 3 bases, and 5 bases lay outside the gene matches. The CDR3 is CASSFITGGNEKLFF. The CDR3 DNA reads as TGTGCCAGCAGTTTCATCACAGGGGGAAATGAAAAACTGTTTTTT.

This chain links TRBV5-3 with TRBJ1-2; D is ambiguous. TRBV5-3 is marked as an open reading frame, function uncertain. This CDR3 has 13 amino acids. V was pared by 0 bases and J by 2 bases, with 5 bases between. Written as DNA, the CDR3 is TGTGCCAGAAGCTTGGGCGGAAACTATGGCTACACCTTC. Its translation: CARSLGGNYGYTF.

CDR3 loop: CASRVDSGEKLFF. DNA of the CDR3: TGTGCCAGCAGGGTTGACAGCGGTGAAAAACTGTTTTTT. The chain links TRBV2 to TRBJ1-4; weak D call: TRBD1 (5 bases). CDR1 is SNHLY, CDR2 FYNNEI, per germline. Trimming took 6 bases from V and 7 from J, leaving 12 bases between them. This CDR3 is 13 amino acids long.

Here the CDR3 reads CASATGSINEQFF. DNA of the CDR3: TGTGCCAGCGCGACAGGGTCTATCAATGAGCAGTTCTTC. This chain joins TRBV7-3 and TRBJ2-1; 7 bases agree with TRBD1. Per germline, CDR1 SGHTA and CDR2 FQGTGA. The CDR3 contains 13 residues. V shed 8 bases and J 6 bases; nucleotides not matched to a gene: 7. The full variable domain, completed using reference TRBV7-3 and TRBJ2-1, is GAGVSQTPSNKVTEKGKYVELRCDPISGHTALYWYRQSLGQGPEFLIYFQGTGAADDSGLPNDRFFAVRPEGSVSTLKIQRTERGDSAVYLCASATGSINEQFFGPGTRLTVL.

V and J are TRBV18 and TRBJ2-1; 8 nucleotides match TRBD1. CDR3 size: 15 residues. Germline V lookup: CDR1 KGHSH, CDR2 LQKENI. Trimming removed 4 bases from V and 6 bases from J; junction bases left unmatched: 8. CDR3 loop: CASSRPGGFFNEQFF. The CDR3 coding sequence is TGTGCCAGCTCACGACCAGGGGGCTTTTTCAATGAGCAGTTCTTC.

This clone is classed as medium-sized (0.01 to 0.1%). The genes are TRBV18 and TRBJ1-2; D not certain. The CDR3 covers 12 residues. CDR1 and CDR2 (germline): KGHSH, LQKENI. V was pared by 6 bases and J by 4 bases, with 9 bases between. The CDR3 DNA reads as TGTGCCAGCTCGTTGGAAGCCTATGGCTACACCTTC. Protein product: CASSLEAYGYTF.

The chain joins TRBV28 to TRBJ1-2; unclear D gene. Between the trimmed V and J ends, which lost 4 bases and 8 bases, there was a span of 8 bases. The CDR3 has 11 amino acids. Germline V CDR1 and CDR2: MDHEN, SYDVKM. CDR3 sequence reads: CASSSYLGYTF. In DNA form, the CDR3 reads TGTGCCAGCAGTTCTTATTTAGGCTACACCTTC.

This clone showed up just a few times. The chain combines TRBV27 with TRBJ2-3; D gene uncertain. Germline CDR1 is MNHEY and CDR2 is SMNVEV (reference sequence). The CDR3 covers 12 residues. Trimming pared 5 bases from V and 6 bases from J, leaving 9 bases between. Here the CDR3 reads CASSPLGDTQYF. The CDR3 DNA is TGTGCCAGCAGTCCCCTAGGGGATACGCAGTATTTT.

This clone was observed a few times. The V call is TRBV27, the J call TRBJ1-2; D not certain. The V end lost 0 bases, the J end lost 2 bases, and 10 bases lay between the germline ends. The CDR3 spans 15 residues. The germline gives CDR1 MNHEY, CDR2 SMNVEV (reference sequence). CDR3 residues: CASSLSTRANYGYTF. CDR3 nucleotide sequence: TGTGCCAGCAGTTTATCCACAAGGGCGAACTATGGCTACACCTTC.

This clone was counted only a few times. This rearrangement joins TRBV7-9 to TRBJ1-2; D is perhaps TRBD1 (5 bases). This CDR3 contains 15 residues. Trimming removed 5 bases at V and 3 bases at J, with 16 bases between. The germline CDR1 and CDR2 sequences are SEHNR and FQNEAQ (reference sequence). In DNA, the CDR3 is TGTGCCAGCAGCGATACATCTCAGGGAGACTATGGCTACACCTTC. Translation: CASSDTSQGDYGYTF.

The genes are TRBV7-3 and TRBJ2-3; D remains ambiguous. Germline values: CDR1 SGHTA, CDR2 FQGTGA. This CDR3 region has 14 residues. Trimming removed 5 bases at V and 0 bases at J, with 9 bases between. The DNA of the CDR3 is TGTGCCAGCAGCAAAGCAGGTAGCACAGATACGCAGTATTTT. Its protein product is CASSKAGSTDTQYF.

The chain combines TRBV13 with TRBJ1-3, with TRBD1 matching 8 bases. Germline V gene data show CDR1 as PRHDT and CDR2 as FYEKMQ (reference sequence). Germline trimming cut 5 bases from V and 4 bases from J; bases unmatched to any gene: 10. CDR3 length equals 16 residues. For the CDR3, the DNA is TGTGCCAGCAGCATCTACCACTGGACAGGGGGAAACACCATATATTTT. It yields the protein CASSIYHWTGGNTIYF.

The chain has TRBV5-4 and TRBJ1-3, with a possible D match to TRBD1 (5 bases). Trimming took 2 bases from V and 2 from J, leaving 5 bases between them. The germline V gene has CDR1 SGHNT and CDR2 YYREEE (reference sequence). There are 13 residues in the CDR3. CDR3 in DNA: TGTGCCAGCAGCTTCAGGGCTGGAAACACCATATATTTT. It yields the protein CASSFRAGNTIYF.

This chain links TRBV19 with TRBJ1-5; D gene uncertain. Germline CDR1 LNHDA, CDR2 SQIVND (reference sequence). Trimming cost V 3 bases and J 5 bases, with 14 bases left between them. The length of the CDR3 is 15 residues. The CDR3, as DNA: TGTGCCAGTAGTATTCAGTGGTCAGGATATCAGCCCCAGCATTTT. Its translation: CASSIQWSGYQPQHF.

This clone was observed a handful of times. V gene TRBV7-6 combines with J gene TRBJ1-1, with a tentative D call TRBD1 (5 bases). The length of the CDR3 is 15 residues. The germline gives CDR1 SGHVS, CDR2 FNYEAQ. Deletions cut 5 bases from V and 6 bases from J, with 19 bases between. The CDR3 loop is CASSPRGGEGAEAFF. The CDR3, as DNA: TGTGCCAGCAGCCCCCGGGGAGGGGAAGGTGCTGAAGCTTTCTTT.

The chain carries TRBV4-1 and TRBJ1-5; 7 bases match TRBD1. After removal of 1 base from V and 7 bases from J, the junction contained 10 bases not matched to a gene. Per germline, CDR1 MGHRA and CDR2 YSYEKL. The CDR3 is made up of 16 amino acids. CDR3 amino acids: CASSQAGTALGQPQHF. The CDR3 DNA is TGCGCCAGCAGCCAAGCCGGGACAGCCCTCGGGCAGCCCCAGCATTTT.

J is TRBJ1-5 and V is TRBV5-1, with a tentative D call TRBD1 (5 bases). The V gene's germline CDR1 is SGHRS and CDR2 YFSETQ. V shed 0 bases and J shed 5 bases, with 6 bases lying between them. The CDR3 is 13 amino acids. CDR3 DNA sequence: TGCGCCAGCAGCTTGGGACAGTATCAGCCCCAGCATTTT. Protein: CASSLGQYQPQHF.

The table lists this clone with a few counts. The chain has TRBV11-2 and TRBJ1-3, with D possibly being TRBD1 (5 bases). V lost 5 bases and J lost 4, with 18 bases in between. Looked up from germline, CDR1 is SGHAT and CDR2 is FQNNGV. This CDR3 has 16 residues. CDR3 sequence reads: CASSPLGGDDGNTIYF. DNA of the CDR3: TGTGCCAGCAGCCCATTGGGGGGGGACGACGGAAACACCATATATTTT.

The rearrangement joins TRBV10-2 to TRBJ2-5; D may be TRBD1 (6 bases). This CDR3 is built from 14 residues. V lost 7 bases to trimming and J lost 4 bases, with 16 bases between them. CDR1 is WSHSY and CDR2 is SAAADI in the germline V gene. CDR3 sequence reads: CASTLQGAVETQYF. In DNA, the CDR3 is TGCGCCAGCACCCTACAGGGAGCGGTAGAGACCCAGTACTTC.